This is a list of T cell receptor beta chains from one sample in a study of immune heterogeneity within non-small cell lung tumors. TCRdb fed the multiplex PCR reads into MiXCR, producing one record per CDR3 protein. The sample lists over 8,000 distinct CDR3 sequences, less than 20% occurring once. Source material: lung tumor tissue. These receptors all come from a man aged 35-49 years with non-small cell lung cancer. Each CDR3 is given with its conserved first and last residue. A D gene is named only where the DNA matches it firmly. Clone size, where shown, is once, few, many, or a class for clones that have expanded.

V gene: TRBV29-1; D gene: -; clone size: many; J gene: TRBJ2-7; CDR3 DNA: TGCAGCGTCGCCGGGAACTTCTACGAGCAGTACTTC; CDR3 protein: CSVAGNFYEQYF
V gene: TRBV20-1; D gene: TRBD2; clone size: medium-sized; J gene: TRBJ2-3; CDR3 DNA: TGCAGTGCTACCAAGACTAGCGGGGTAACAGATACGCAGTATTTT; CDR3 protein: CSATKTSGVTDTQYF
V gene: TRBV10-3; D gene: -; clone size: -; J gene: TRBJ2-3; CDR3 DNA: TGTGCCATCAGTGACACGGGCAGCACAGATACGCAGTATTTT; CDR3 protein: CAISDTGSTDTQYF
V gene: TRBV3-1; D gene: -; clone size: many; J gene: TRBJ1-3; CDR3 DNA: TGTGCCAGCAGCCAGGGATCCGGAAACACCATATATTTT; CDR3 protein: CASSQGSGNTIYF
V gene: TRBV6-6; D gene: TRBD2; clone size: medium-sized; J gene: TRBJ2-1; CDR3 DNA: TGTGCCAGCAGTTACTCGAGACTAGCGGGGGGCCCCCGCGACAATGAGCAGTTCTTC; CDR3 protein: CASSYSRLAGGPRDNEQFF
V gene: TRBV6-1; D gene: -; clone size: many; J gene: TRBJ1-3; CDR3 DNA: TGTGCCAGCAGTTACACAGGGCCCAAGTCTGGAAACACCATATATTTT; CDR3 protein: CASSYTGPKSGNTIYF
V gene: TRBV28; D gene: -; clone size: -; J gene: TRBJ2-7; CDR3 DNA: TGTGCCAGCATGAACAGGGAGTCCTACGAGCAGTACTTC; CDR3 protein: CASMNRESYEQYF
V gene: TRBV2; D gene: -; clone size: -; J gene: TRBJ1-1; CDR3 DNA: TGTGCGAGCAGTTGCTTCAGCCTTGCCCGATGGCCTGAAGCTTTCTTT; CDR3 protein: CASSCFSLARWPEAFF
V gene: TRBV20-1; D gene: -; clone size: -; J gene: TRBJ2-5; CDR3 DNA: TGCAGTACTAACATCCGGGAGACCCAGTACTTC; CDR3 protein: CSTNIRETQYF
V gene: TRBV10-3; D gene: -; clone size: many; J gene: TRBJ1-1; CDR3 DNA: TGTGCCATCAGTGAGCGAGAAGGTGAAGCTTTCTTT; CDR3 protein: CAISEREGEAFF
V gene: TRBV10-3; D gene: TRBD1; clone size: -; J gene: TRBJ2-2; CDR3 DNA: TGTGCCACCCGGGACAGGGAAAGTGGGGAGCTGTTTTTT; CDR3 protein: CATRDRESGELFF
V gene: TRBV6-2/TRBV6-3; D gene: -; clone size: many; J gene: TRBJ2-5; CDR3 DNA: TGTGCCAGCAGTTGGGCGGGGACCCAGTACTTC; CDR3 protein: CASSWAGTQYF
V gene: TRBV28; D gene: -; clone size: medium-sized; J gene: TRBJ1-1; CDR3 DNA: TGTGCCAGCAGTCCGAGGACAGCCCTCCCCACTGAAGCTTTCTTT; CDR3 protein: CASSPRTALPTEAFF
V gene: TRBV28; D gene: -; clone size: many; J gene: TRBJ1-2; CDR3 DNA: TGTGCCAGCAGGGGAGGGGGGGCTAACTATGGCTACACCTTC; CDR3 protein: CASRGGGANYGYTF
V gene: TRBV10-3; D gene: TRBD2; clone size: -; J gene: TRBJ2-3; CDR3 DNA: TGTGCCATCAGTGATTCAGGACGGGGGGACACAGATACGCAGTATTTT; CDR3 protein: CAISDSGRGDTDTQYF
V gene: TRBV5-1; D gene: TRBD1; clone size: -; J gene: TRBJ1-1; CDR3 DNA: TGCGCCAGCAGCTCACACAGGGGGCAGACTGAAGCTTTCTTT; CDR3 protein: CASSSHRGQTEAFF
V gene: TRBV3-1; D gene: -; clone size: -; J gene: TRBJ1-1; CDR3 DNA: TGTGCCAGCAGCCAGGTCCGGCGCATGGGGAGGGACACTGAAGCTTTCTTT; CDR3 protein: CASSQVRRMGRDTEAFF
V gene: TRBV28; D gene: TRBD1; clone size: few; J gene: TRBJ1-5; CDR3 DNA: TGTGCCAGCAGTTTATCAGGGGGCGGAAATCAGCCCCAGCATTTT; CDR3 protein: CASSLSGGGNQPQHF
V gene: TRBV7-9; D gene: -; clone size: -; J gene: TRBJ2-7; CDR3 DNA: TGTACCAGCAGCTTAGGGCAGCTCCCTACCAGGCAGTACTTC; CDR3 protein: CTSSLGQLPTRQYF
V gene: TRBV10-3; D gene: TRBD2; clone size: many; J gene: TRBJ2-1; CDR3 DNA: TGTGCCATCAATCCGACTAGCGGGAGGGTCAATGAGCAGTTCTTC; CDR3 protein: CAINPTSGRVNEQFF
V gene: TRBV29-1; D gene: -; clone size: few; J gene: TRBJ2-3; CDR3 DNA: TGCAGCGGACGCCGCGGGCAAAGGATCACAGATACGCAGTATTTT; CDR3 protein: CSGRRGQRITDTQYF
V gene: TRBV18; D gene: -; clone size: many; J gene: TRBJ1-1; CDR3 DNA: TGTGCCAGCTCACCGGGACAGAACACTGAAGCTTTCTTT; CDR3 protein: CASSPGQNTEAFF
V gene: TRBV18; D gene: -; clone size: many; J gene: TRBJ2-7; CDR3 DNA: TGTGCCAGCTCACCACCCCCAGCAGGGTTAGAGCAGTACTTC; CDR3 protein: CASSPPPAGLEQYF
V gene: TRBV12-3/TRBV12-4; D gene: -; clone size: many; J gene: TRBJ2-1; CDR3 DNA: TGTGCCAGCAGCCTAACGCATGAGCAGTTCTTC; CDR3 protein: CASSLTHEQFF
V gene: TRBV18; D gene: TRBD1; clone size: -; J gene: TRBJ2-7; CDR3 DNA: TGTGCCAGCTCACCACAGGCGGGACAGGGCCCAAACGAGCAGTACTTC; CDR3 protein: CASSPQAGQGPNEQYF
V gene: TRBV20-1; D gene: TRBD1; clone size: -; J gene: TRBJ1-3; CDR3 DNA: TGCAGTGCTTCCGGGACAGGGTTACGAAACACCATATATTTT; CDR3 protein: CSASGTGLRNTIYF